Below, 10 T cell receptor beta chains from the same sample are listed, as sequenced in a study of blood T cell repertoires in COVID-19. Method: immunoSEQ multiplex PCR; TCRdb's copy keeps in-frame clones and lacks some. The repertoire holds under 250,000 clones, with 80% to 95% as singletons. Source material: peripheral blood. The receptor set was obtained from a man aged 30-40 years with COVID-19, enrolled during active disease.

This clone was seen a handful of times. Written as DNA, the CDR3 is TGTGCCAGCGGGCTAGCGGGGATTCCAACCTACGAGCAGTACTTC. Amino acid sequence: CASGLAGIPTYEQYF. The chain couples TRBV5-4 to TRBJ2-7; TRBD2 matches 9 bases. The CDR3 is made up of 15 amino acids. The germline V gene encodes CDR1 SGHNT and CDR2 YYREEE (reference sequence). V gave up 7 bases and J gave up 2 bases; unmatched junction bases: 10.

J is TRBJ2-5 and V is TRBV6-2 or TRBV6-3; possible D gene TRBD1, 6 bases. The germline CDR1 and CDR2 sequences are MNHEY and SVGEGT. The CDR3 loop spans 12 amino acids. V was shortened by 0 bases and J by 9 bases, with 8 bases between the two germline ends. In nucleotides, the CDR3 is TGTGCCAGCAGTTACTCGAGGGGGTCCCAGTACTTC. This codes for CASSYSRGSQYF.

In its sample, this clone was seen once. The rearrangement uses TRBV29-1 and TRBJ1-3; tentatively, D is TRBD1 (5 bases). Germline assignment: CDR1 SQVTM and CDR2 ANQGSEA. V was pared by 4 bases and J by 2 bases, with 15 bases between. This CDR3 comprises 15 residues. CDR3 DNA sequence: TGCAGCGTTGTCGATGCAGGGCTCACTGGAAACACCATATATTTT. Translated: CSVVDAGLTGNTIYF.

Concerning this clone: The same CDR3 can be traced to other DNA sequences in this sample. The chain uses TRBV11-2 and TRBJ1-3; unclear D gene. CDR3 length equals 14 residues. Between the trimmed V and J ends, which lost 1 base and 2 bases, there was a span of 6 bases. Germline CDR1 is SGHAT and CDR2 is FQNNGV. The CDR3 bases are TGTGCCAGCAGCTTAGGAGGTGCTGGAAACACCATATATTTT. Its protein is CASSLGGAGNTIYF.

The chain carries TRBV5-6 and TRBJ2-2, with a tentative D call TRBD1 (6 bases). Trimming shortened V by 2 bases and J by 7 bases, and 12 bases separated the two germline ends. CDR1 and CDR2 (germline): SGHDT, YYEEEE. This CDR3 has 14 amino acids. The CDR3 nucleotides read TGTGCCAGCAGCTTACAGGGAGAGGTCGGGGAGCTGTTTTTT. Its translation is CASSLQGEVGELFF.

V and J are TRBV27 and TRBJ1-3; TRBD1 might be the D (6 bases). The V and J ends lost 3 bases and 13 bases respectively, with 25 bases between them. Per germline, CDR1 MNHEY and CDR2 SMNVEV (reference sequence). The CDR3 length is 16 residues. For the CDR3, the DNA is TGTGCCAGCAGTTTCCTTTACAGGGAAATGGCCGATCTGATATATTTT. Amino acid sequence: CASSFLYREMADLIYF.

In DNA form, the CDR3 reads TGTGCCAGCAGCTTGGACAGGGGGACAGAGACCCAGTACTTC. Translating it yields CASSLDRGTETQYF. The V gene is TRBV5-6, the J gene TRBJ2-5, with TRBD1 identical over 8 bases. Germline loops: CDR1 SGHDT, CDR2 YYEEEE. Trimming at V came to 0 bases and at J to 4 bases, leaving 2 bases not matched to a gene. The CDR3 length is 14 residues.

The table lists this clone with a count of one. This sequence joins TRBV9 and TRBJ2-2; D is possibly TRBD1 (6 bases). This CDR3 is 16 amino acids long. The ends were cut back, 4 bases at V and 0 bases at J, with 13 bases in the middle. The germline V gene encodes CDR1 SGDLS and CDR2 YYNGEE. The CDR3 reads CASSLRQEANTGELFF. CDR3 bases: TGTGCCAGCAGCCTCCGACAGGAAGCGAACACCGGGGAGCTGTTTTTT.

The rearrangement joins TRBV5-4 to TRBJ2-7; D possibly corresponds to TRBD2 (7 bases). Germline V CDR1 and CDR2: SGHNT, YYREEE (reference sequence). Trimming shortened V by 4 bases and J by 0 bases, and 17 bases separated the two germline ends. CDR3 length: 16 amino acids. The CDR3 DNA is TGTGCCAGCAGCCGCGAGGGGGGGGCCATCTCCTACGAGCAGTACTTC. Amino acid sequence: CASSREGGAISYEQYF.

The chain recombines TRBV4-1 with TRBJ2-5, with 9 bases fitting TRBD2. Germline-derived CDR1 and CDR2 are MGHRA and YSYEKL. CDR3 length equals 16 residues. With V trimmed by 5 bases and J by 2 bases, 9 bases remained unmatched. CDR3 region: CASSSQPSGTQETQYF. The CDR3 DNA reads TGCGCCAGCAGCTCCCAGCCTAGCGGGACTCAAGAGACCCAGTACTTC.